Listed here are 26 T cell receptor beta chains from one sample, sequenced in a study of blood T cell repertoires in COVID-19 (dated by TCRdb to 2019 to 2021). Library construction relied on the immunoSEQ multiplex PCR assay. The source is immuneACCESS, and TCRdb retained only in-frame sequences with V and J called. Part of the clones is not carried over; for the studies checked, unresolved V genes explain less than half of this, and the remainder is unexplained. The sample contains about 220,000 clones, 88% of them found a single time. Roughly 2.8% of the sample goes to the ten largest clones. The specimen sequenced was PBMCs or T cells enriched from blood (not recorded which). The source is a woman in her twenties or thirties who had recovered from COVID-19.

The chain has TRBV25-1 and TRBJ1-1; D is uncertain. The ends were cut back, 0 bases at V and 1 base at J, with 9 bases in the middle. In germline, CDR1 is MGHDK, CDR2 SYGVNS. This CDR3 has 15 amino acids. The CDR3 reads CASSEYQSPNTEAFF. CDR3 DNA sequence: TGTGCCAGCAGTGAATATCAGTCGCCGAACACTGAAGCTTTCTTT.

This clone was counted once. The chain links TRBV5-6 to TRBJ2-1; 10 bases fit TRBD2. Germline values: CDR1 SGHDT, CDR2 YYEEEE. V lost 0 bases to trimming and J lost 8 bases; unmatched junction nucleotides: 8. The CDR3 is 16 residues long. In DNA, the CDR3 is TGTGCCAGCAGCTTGGCCCCTAGCGGGGGTTACGATGAGCAGTTCTTC. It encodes CASSLAPSGGYDEQFF.

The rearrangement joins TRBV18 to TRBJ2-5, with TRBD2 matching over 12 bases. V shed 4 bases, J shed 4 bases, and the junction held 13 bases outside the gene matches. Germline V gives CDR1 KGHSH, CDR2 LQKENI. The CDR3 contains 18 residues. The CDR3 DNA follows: TGTGCCAGCTCACGGCGGACTAGCGGGATCCGAGGGGGAGAGACCCAGTACTTC. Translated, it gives CASSRRTSGIRGGETQYF.

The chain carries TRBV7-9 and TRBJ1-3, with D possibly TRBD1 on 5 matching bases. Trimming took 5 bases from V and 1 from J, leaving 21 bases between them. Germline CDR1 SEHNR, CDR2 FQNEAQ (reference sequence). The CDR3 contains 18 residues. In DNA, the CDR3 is TGTGCCAGCAGCCGCCTAGGGGCTGTCAGGCGGTCTGGAAACACCATATATTTT. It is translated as CASSRLGAVRRSGNTIYF.

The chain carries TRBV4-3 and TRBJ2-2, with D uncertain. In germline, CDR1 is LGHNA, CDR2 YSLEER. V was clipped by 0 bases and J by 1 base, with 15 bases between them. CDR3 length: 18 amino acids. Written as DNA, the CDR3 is TGCGCCAGCAGCCAAGATTTCCCGTCGTCAGTGAACACCGGGGAGCTGTTTTTT. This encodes CASSQDFPSSVNTGELFF.

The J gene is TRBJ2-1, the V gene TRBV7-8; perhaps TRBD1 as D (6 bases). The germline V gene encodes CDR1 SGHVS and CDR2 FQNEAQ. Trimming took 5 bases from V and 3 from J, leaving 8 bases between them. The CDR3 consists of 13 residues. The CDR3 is CASSRTVYNEQFF. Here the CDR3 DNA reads TGTGCCAGCAGCCGGACAGTCTACAATGAGCAGTTCTTC.

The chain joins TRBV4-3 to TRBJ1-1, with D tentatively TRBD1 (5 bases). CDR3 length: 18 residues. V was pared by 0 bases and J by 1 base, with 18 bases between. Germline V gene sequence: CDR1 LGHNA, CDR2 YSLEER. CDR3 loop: CASSQDQDPGFPNTEAFF. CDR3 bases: TGCGCCAGCAGCCAAGATCAGGATCCAGGGTTCCCGAACACTGAAGCTTTCTTT.

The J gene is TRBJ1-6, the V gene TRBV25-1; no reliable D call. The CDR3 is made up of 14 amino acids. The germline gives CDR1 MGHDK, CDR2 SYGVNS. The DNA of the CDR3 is TGTGCTACTCCGGGGAGCTCCTATAATTCACCCCTCCACTTT. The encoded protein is CATPGSSYNSPLHF.

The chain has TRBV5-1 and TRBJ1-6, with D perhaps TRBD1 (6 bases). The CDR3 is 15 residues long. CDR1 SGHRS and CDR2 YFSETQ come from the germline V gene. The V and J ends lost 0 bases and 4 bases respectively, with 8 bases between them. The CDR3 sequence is CASSLAQGYNSPLHF. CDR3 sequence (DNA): TGCGCCAGCAGCTTGGCACAGGGATATAATTCACCCCTCCACTTT.

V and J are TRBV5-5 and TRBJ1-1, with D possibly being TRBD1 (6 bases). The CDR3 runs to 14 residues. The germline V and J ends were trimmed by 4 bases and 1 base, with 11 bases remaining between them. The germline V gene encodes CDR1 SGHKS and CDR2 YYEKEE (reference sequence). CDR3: CASSILTGNTEAFF. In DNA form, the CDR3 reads TGTGCCAGCAGCATACTGACAGGGAACACTGAAGCTTTCTTT.

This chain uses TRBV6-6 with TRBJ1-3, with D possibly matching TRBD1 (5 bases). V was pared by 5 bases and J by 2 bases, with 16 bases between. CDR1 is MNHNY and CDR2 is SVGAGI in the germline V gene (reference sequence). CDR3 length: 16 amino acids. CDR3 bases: TGTGCCAGCAGTCGATTATCTGGGGCGGCTGGAAACACCATATATTTT. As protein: CASSRLSGAAGNTIYF.

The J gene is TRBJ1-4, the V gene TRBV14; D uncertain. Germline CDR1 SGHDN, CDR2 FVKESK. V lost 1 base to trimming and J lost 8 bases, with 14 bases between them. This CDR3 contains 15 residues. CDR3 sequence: CASSQVPGGREKLFF. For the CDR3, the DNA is TGTGCCAGCAGCCAAGTCCCAGGAGGCAGGGAAAAACTGTTTTTT.

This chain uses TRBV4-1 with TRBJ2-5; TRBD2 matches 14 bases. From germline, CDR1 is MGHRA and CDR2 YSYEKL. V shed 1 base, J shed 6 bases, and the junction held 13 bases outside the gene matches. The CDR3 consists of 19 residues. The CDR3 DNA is TGCGCCAGCAGCCAAGGCCACGGGACTAGCGGGGGAGGGTGGAAGACCCAGTACTTC. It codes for CASSQGHGTSGGGWKTQYF.

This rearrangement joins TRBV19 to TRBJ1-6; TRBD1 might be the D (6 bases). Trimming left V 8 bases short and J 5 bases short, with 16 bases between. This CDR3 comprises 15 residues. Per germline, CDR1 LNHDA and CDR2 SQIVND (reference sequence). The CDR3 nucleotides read TGTGCCAGTGGCCCAACAGGGTCACATAATTCACCCCTCCACTTT. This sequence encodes CASGPTGSHNSPLHF.

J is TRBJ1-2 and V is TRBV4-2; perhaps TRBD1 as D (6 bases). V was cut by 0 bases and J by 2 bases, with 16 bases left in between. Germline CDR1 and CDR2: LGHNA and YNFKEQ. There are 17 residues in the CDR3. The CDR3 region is CASSQDPGGGHNYGYTF. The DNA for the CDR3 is TGTGCCAGCAGCCAAGATCCGGGAGGGGGGCACAACTATGGCTACACCTTC.

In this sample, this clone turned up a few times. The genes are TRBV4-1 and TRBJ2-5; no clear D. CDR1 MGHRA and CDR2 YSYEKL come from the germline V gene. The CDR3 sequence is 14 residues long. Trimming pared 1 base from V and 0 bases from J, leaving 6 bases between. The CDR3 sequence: CASSQGANQETQYF. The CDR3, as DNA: TGCGCCAGCAGCCAAGGGGCTAACCAAGAGACCCAGTACTTC.

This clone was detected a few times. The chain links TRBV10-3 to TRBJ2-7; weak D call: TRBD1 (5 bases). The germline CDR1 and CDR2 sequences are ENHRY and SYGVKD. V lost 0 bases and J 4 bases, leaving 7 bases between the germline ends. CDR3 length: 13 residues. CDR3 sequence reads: CAISESTGYEQYF. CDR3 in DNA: TGTGCCATCAGTGAGTCCACAGGTTACGAGCAGTACTTC.

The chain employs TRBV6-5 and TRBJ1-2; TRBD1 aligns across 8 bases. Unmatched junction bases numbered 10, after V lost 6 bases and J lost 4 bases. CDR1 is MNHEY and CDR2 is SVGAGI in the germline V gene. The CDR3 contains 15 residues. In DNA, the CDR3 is TGTGCCAGCAGCGGACAGGGAACGAGGCTCTATGGCTACACCTTC. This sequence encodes CASSGQGTRLYGYTF.

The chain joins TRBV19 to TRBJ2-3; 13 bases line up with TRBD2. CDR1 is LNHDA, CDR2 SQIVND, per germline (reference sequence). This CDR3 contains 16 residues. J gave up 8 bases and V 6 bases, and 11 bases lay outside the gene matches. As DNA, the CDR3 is TGTGCCAGTAGCAGACTAGCGGGGGGCCGGAGGGGTACGCAGTATTTT. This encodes CASSRLAGGRRGTQYF.

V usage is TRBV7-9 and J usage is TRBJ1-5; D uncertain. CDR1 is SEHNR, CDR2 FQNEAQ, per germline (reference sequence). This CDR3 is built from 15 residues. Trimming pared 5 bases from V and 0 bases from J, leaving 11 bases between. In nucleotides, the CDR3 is TGTGCCAGCAGCGGAGGGATCCTTAGCAATCAGCCCCAGCATTTT. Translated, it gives CASSGGILSNQPQHF.

This chain's CDR3 is CASSSTGANVLTF. The CDR3 coding sequence is TGTGCCAGCAGTAGTACGGGGGCCAACGTCCTGACTTTC. The chain combines TRBV11-3 with TRBJ2-6; D call uncertain. Trimming cost V 6 bases and J 4 bases, with 7 bases left between them. Germline-derived CDR1 and CDR2 are SGHNT and YENEEA. The CDR3 has 13 residues.

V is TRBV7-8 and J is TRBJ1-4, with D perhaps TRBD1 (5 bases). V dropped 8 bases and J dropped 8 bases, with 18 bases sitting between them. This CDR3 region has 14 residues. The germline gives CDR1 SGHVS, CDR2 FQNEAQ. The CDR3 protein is CASGKQVAEEKLFF. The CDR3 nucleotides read TGTGCCAGCGGAAAACAGGTGGCGGAGGAAAAACTGTTTTTT.

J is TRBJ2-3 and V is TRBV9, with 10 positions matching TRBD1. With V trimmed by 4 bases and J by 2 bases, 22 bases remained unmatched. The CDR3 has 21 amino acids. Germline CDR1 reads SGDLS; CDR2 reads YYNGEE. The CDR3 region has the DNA TGTGCCAGCAGCCCCCGGGACAGGGGAATCCTGTGGACTAGTCTCACAGATACGCAGTATTTT. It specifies CASSPRDRGILWTSLTDTQYF.

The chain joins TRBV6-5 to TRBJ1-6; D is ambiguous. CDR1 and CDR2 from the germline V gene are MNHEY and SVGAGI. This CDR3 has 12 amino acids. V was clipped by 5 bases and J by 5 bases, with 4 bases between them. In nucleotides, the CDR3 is TGTGCCAGCAGTCTAAATAATTCACCCCTCCACTTT. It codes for CASSLNNSPLHF.

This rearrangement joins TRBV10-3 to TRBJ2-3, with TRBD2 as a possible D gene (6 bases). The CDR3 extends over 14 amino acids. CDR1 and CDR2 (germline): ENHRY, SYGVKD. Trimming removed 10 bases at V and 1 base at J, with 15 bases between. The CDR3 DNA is TGTGCCACCTCGGGGGATCCCCGCACAGATACGCAGTATTTT. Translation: CATSGDPRTDTQYF.

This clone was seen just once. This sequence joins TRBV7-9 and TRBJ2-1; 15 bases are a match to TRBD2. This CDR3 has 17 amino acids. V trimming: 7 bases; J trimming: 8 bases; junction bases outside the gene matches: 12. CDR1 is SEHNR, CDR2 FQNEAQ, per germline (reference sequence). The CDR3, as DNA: TGTGCCAGCAACCCGGGACTAGCGGGGGGAGAGGGCGATGAGCAGTTCTTC. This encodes CASNPGLAGGEGDEQFF.